This TCR beta chain was obtained from a study of patients and donors after allogeneic stem cell transplantation. The V gene's germline CDR1 is SQVTM and CDR2 ANQGSEA. The V end was cut by 0 bases, the J end by 9 bases, with 12 bases between. The CDR3 runs to 13 residues. TCRdb re-analysed the RT-PCR reads in MiXCR, keeping a single row per CDR3 protein. Of some 150,000 distinct CDR3 sequences in the sample, approximately 35% were seen once. The clonotype was recovered from a human donor who was either an allogeneic HSCT recipient or a stem cell or donor lymphocyte infusion donor (not recorded which). It is not recorded whose cells these are; they may come from a transplant donor. The V and J genes are TRBV29-1 and TRBJ2-1; D is unclear. Sequenced sample: blood, either unsorted or a sorted T cell fraction (not recorded which). The CDR3 DNA reads as TGCAGCGTTGAAGAACCGACGCCCGGTGAGCAGTTCTTC. This translates into CSVEEPTPGEQFF.